This entry lists 31 T cell receptor beta chains sequenced from one sample in a study of shared clonotypes between healthy human individuals. TCRdb keeps only in-frame clones here, not all; method: immunoSEQ multiplex PCR. This table has about 490,000 clones, roughly 80% appearing once. Sequencing was performed on PBMCs. The receptors were gathered from a woman aged 40-49 years in good health. Some clones in this sample may be carry-over from other donors' samples.

The CDR3 spells CASSPGTGGSYEQYF. CDR3 DNA: TGTGCCAGCAGTCCCGGGACAGGGGGTTCCTACGAGCAGTACTTC. The chain links TRBV28 to TRBJ2-7; 11 bases map to TRBD1. Germline V gene data show CDR1 as MDHEN and CDR2 as SYDVKM. The CDR3 length is 15 residues. The junction had 4 bases not matched to a gene; V was cut back by 5 bases and J by 1 base.

In nucleotides, the CDR3 is TGTGCCAGCATAAAGAGGGTCGACTATGGCTACACCTTC. Its protein product is CASIKRVDYGYTF. This chain joins TRBV28 and TRBJ1-2; unclear D gene. Per the germline V gene, CDR1 is MDHEN and CDR2 is SYDVKM. The V end lost 7 bases, the J end lost 3 bases, and 12 bases lay between the germline ends. The CDR3 is 13 amino acids.

The chain recombines TRBV5-1 with TRBJ2-6; D is possibly TRBD1 or TRBD2 (5 bases each). This CDR3 region has 17 residues. Germline V gene data show CDR1 as SGHRS and CDR2 as YFSETQ. V lost 1 base and J 1 base, leaving 12 bases between the germline ends. CDR3 sequence (DNA): TGCGCCAGCAGCTTGTCTGGGGACGTTTCTGGGGCCAACGTCCTGACTTTC. As protein: CASSLSGDVSGANVLTF.

Only one count was recorded for this clone. The rearrangement joins TRBV6-4 to TRBJ2-2; 7 bases match TRBD1. This CDR3 region has 14 residues. Germline lookup yields CDR1 MRHNA and CDR2 SNTAGT. After removal of 6 bases from V and 3 bases from J, the junction contained 4 bases not matched to a gene. This chain's CDR3 is CASRQGTDTGELFF. The CDR3 DNA reads TGTGCCAGCAGACAGGGGACAGACACCGGGGAGCTGTTTTTT.

The chain joins TRBV9 to TRBJ2-3; D is undetermined. In germline, CDR1 is SGDLS, CDR2 YYNGEE. The V gene lost 0 bases and the J gene lost 1 base, with 6 bases spanning the gap. This CDR3 has 14 residues. DNA of the CDR3: TGTGCCAGCAGCGTAGACCCTGGCACAGATACGCAGTATTTT. Residues: CASSVDPGTDTQYF.

The V and J genes are TRBV6-6 and TRBJ1-5, with 10 positions matching TRBD1. V lost 2 bases to trimming and J lost 11 bases; unmatched junction nucleotides: 9. The CDR3 contains 15 residues. Germline V gene sequence: CDR1 MNHNY, CDR2 SVGAGI (reference sequence). Here the CDR3 DNA reads TGTGCCAGCAGTTACGGGACAGGGGTTCAATTGACCCAGCATTTT. Protein sequence: CASSYGTGVQLTQHF.

CDR3 region: CASSLSGRANYGYTF. As DNA, the CDR3 is TGTGCCAGCAGCTTATCTGGCCGAGCTAACTATGGCTACACCTTC. The rearrangement links TRBV7-2 to TRBJ1-2; D gene unclear. Germline-derived CDR1 and CDR2 are SGHTA and FQGNSA. The length of the CDR3 is 15 residues. V was cut by 2 bases and J by 0 bases, with 10 bases left in between.

This chain joins TRBV2 and TRBJ2-3; D might be TRBD1 (5 bases). The CDR3 spans 12 residues. V was pared by 11 bases and J by 2 bases, with 11 bases between. CDR1 SNHLY and CDR2 FYNNEI come from the germline V gene. The CDR3 loop is CAGAVNTDTQYF. The CDR3 bases are TGTGCCGGGGCGGTGAACACAGATACGCAGTATTTT.

CDR3 amino acids: CASSLGLASYEQYF. CDR3 coding DNA: TGCGCCAGCAGCTTGGGACTAGCTAGCTACGAGCAGTACTTC. The V call is TRBV5-1, the J call TRBJ2-7; 7 bases agree with TRBD2. J lost 3 bases, V lost 0 bases, and 3 bases had no gene match. Germline V gene data show CDR1 as SGHRS and CDR2 as YFSETQ. There are 14 residues in the CDR3.

The rearrangement joins TRBV28 to TRBJ1-5; possible D gene TRBD1, 5 bases. The CDR3 is 18 amino acids. V dropped 5 bases and J dropped 3 bases, with 23 bases sitting between them. Germline V gene lookup returns CDR1 MDHEN and CDR2 SYDVKM. CDR3 coding DNA: TGTGCCAGCAGTGAATTGGGTGGACACCGGGCCAACAATCAGCCCCAGCATTTT. Its protein is CASSELGGHRANNQPQHF.

The chain employs TRBV7-3 and TRBJ1-1; possibly TRBD1 for D (5 bases). The germline CDR1 and CDR2 sequences are SGHTA and FQGTGA. The CDR3 length is 14 residues. Trimming removed 5 bases from V and 8 bases from J, with 18 bases in between. The DNA for the CDR3 is TGTGCCAGCAGCACTAACCGATTACAGGCGGAAGCTTTCTTT. This sequence encodes CASSTNRLQAEAFF.

Note on this clone: A far larger clone is just one base off, so this is likely a read error. The chain links TRBV28 to TRBJ2-2; D is possibly TRBD2 (5 bases). Germline V CDR1 and CDR2: MDHEN, SYDVKM. The CDR3 sequence is 12 residues long. The CDR3: CASTIFTGDLFF. DNA for the CDR3: TGTGCCAGCACCATCTTCACCGGGGATCTGTTTTTT.

This rearrangement joins TRBV28 to TRBJ2-3; TRBD2 matches at 9 bases. CDR3 length: 16 residues. J lost 4 bases, V lost 6 bases, and 11 bases had no gene match. Germline values: CDR1 MDHEN, CDR2 SYDVKM. CDR3 in amino acids: CASRLGGLARSDTQYF. As DNA, the CDR3 is TGTGCCAGCAGATTGGGAGGACTAGCGAGGTCAGATACGCAGTATTTT.

This clone was seen a single time. Given a far larger clone just one base away, this is likely a sequencing read error. CDR3 residues: CASRWDRGGEQLF. In DNA, the CDR3 is TGTGCCAGCAGATGGGACAGGGGGGGTGAGCAGCTCTTC. The chain carries TRBV2 and TRBJ2-1; 11 bases are a match to TRBD1. Germline CDR1 and CDR2: SNHLY and FYNNEI. The CDR3 is made up of 13 amino acids.

This clone showed up just a few times. A far larger clone is off by one base, so a read error is likely. V and J are TRBV5-4 and TRBJ2-6, with D tentatively TRBD1 (5 bases). Germline loops: CDR1 SGHNT, CDR2 YYREEE (reference sequence). This CDR3 comprises 16 residues. The DNA of the CDR3 is TGTGCCAGCAGCTTGTCCCTTTCGTCTGGGGCCAACGTCCCGACTTTC. Translating it yields CASSLSLSSGANVPTF.

A remark on this clone: A far larger clone is off by one base, so a read error is likely. The gene calls are TRBV5-1 and TRBJ2-7, with unresolved D. Per the germline V gene, CDR1 is SGHRS and CDR2 is YFSETQ. This CDR3 comprises 14 residues. V lost 4 bases, J lost 3 bases, and 14 bases lay in between. Here the CDR3 reads CASSPPRSHYEQYF. The CDR3, as DNA: TGCGCCAGCAGCCCCCCCAGGTCCCACTACGAGCAGTACTTC.

Notes on this clone: A read error is the likely source, as a far larger clone sits one nucleotide away. V gene TRBV6-9 combines with J gene TRBJ1-2; perhaps TRBD1 as D (6 bases). V was trimmed by 8 bases and J by 7 bases, leaving 17 bases between them. This CDR3 comprises 13 residues. Germline CDR1 MNHGY, CDR2 SVAAGI. CDR3 DNA: TGTGCCAGCGGTTGGTCAGGGGAGAGTGGCTACACCTTC. Translation: CASGWSGESGYTF.

The chain links TRBV18 to TRBJ2-6; maybe TRBD2 (5 bases). Germline V lookup: CDR1 KGHSH, CDR2 LQKENI. The ends were cut back, 3 bases at V and 4 bases at J, with 10 bases in the middle. This CDR3 has 15 amino acids. Here the CDR3 reads CASSPRVEGANVLTF. DNA for the CDR3: TGTGCCAGCTCACCGAGGGTGGAGGGGGCCAACGTCCTGACTTTC.

The V and J genes are TRBV5-1 and TRBJ2-1; 13 bases map to TRBD2. Germline trimming cut 2 bases from V and 3 bases from J; bases unmatched to any gene: 11. Germline V gene data show CDR1 as SGHRS and CDR2 as YFSETQ. The CDR3 totals 19 residues. CDR3 DNA: TGCGCCAGCAGCTTAAGACTAGCGGGAGGCTTCCTGGACTACAATGAGCAGTTCTTC. Translated, it gives CASSLRLAGGFLDYNEQFF.

The chain has TRBV7-3 and TRBJ2-2; 10 bases are shared with TRBD1. CDR1 and CDR2 from the germline V gene are SGHTA and FQGTGA. This CDR3 has 15 residues. Trimming took 5 bases from V and 4 from J; bases not matched to a gene: 4. CDR3: CASSPRTGGTGELFF. CDR3 sequence (DNA): TGTGCCAGCAGCCCCCGGACAGGGGGCACCGGGGAGCTGTTTTTT.

V and J are TRBV5-1 and TRBJ2-3, with D possibly matching TRBD2 (5 bases). Germline V CDR1 and CDR2: SGHRS, YFSETQ. This CDR3 has 14 residues. Trimming removed 0 bases at V and 3 bases at J, with 8 bases between. The CDR3 loop is CASSLGGRTDTQYF. CDR3 in DNA: TGCGCCAGCAGCTTGGGAGGGCGAACAGATACGCAGTATTTT. The entire variable domain, with the rest obtained from reference TRBV5-1 and TRBJ2-3, is as follows: KAGVTQTPRYLIKTRGQQVTLSCSPISGHRSVSWYQQTPGQGLQFLFEYFSETQRNKGNFPGRFSGRQFSNSRSEMNVSTLELGDSALYLCASSLGGRTDTQYFGPGTRLTVL.

With respect to this clone: A clone one base away is much larger, so this may be a read error. This chain uses TRBV30 with TRBJ1-2; D gene ambiguous. Between the trimmed V and J ends, which lost 5 bases and 9 bases, there was a span of 16 bases. CDR1 and CDR2 (germline): GTSNPN, SVGIG (reference sequence). CDR3 length: 12 amino acids. The CDR3 reads CAWPRALGSYTF. CDR3 in DNA: TGTGCCTGGCCCCGGGCCCTTGGCAGCTACACCTTC.

The chain links TRBV5-6 to TRBJ2-7; TRBD1 aligns across 9 bases. V lost 4 bases and J lost 0; bases outside the gene matches: 5. Germline-derived CDR1 and CDR2 are SGHDT and YYEEEE. This CDR3 region has 15 residues. DNA for the CDR3: TGTGCCAGCAGCCCCGGGACAGGGAGCTCCTACGAGCAGTACTTC. Translation gives CASSPGTGSSYEQYF.

Remarks on this clone: The junction does not match germline at one end; this may be a read error. V and J are TRBV28 and TRBJ1-1; tentative D call: TRBD1 (6 bases). Germline V CDR1 and CDR2: MDHEN, SYDVKM. The CDR3 covers 15 residues. CDR3 region: CASTLQGKKNTGAFF. CDR3 DNA sequence: TGTGCCAGCACCTTACAGGGAAAGAAGAACACTGGAGCTTTCTTT.

The chain recombines TRBV6-1 with TRBJ1-4; weak D call: TRBD1 (6 bases). The germline V gene has CDR1 MNHNS and CDR2 SASEGT. The CDR3 sequence is 15 residues long. V was pared by 0 bases and J by 6 bases, with 11 bases between. The CDR3 coding sequence is TGTGCCAGCAGTGAAGCGGGGGGGGGCGATGAAAAACTGTTTTTT. It specifies CASSEAGGGDEKLFF.

V usage is TRBV30 and J usage is TRBJ2-5; D might be TRBD1 (9 bases). Germline V gene data show CDR1 as GTSNPN and CDR2 as SVGIG (reference sequence). Deletions cut 6 bases from V and 13 bases from J, with 21 bases between. This CDR3 region has 12 residues. The CDR3 DNA is TGTGCCTGCGGGGGGGACAGGGCGGTGATGTACTTC. Its translation is CACGGDRAVMYF.

In regard to this clone: A read error is likely here: a far larger clone is one base away. CDR3 region: CASSLGGTGEETKYF. The CDR3 DNA is TGTGCCAGCAGCTTAGGAGGGACAGGGGAAGAGACCAAGTACTTC. The V and J genes are TRBV11-2 and TRBJ2-5, with TRBD1 matching 10 bases. The germline V gene encodes CDR1 SGHAT and CDR2 FQNNGV. CDR3 length equals 15 residues.

The chain links TRBV27 to TRBJ1-5; D remains unclear. This CDR3 region has 14 residues. From germline, CDR1 is MNHEY and CDR2 SMNVEV (reference sequence). Trimming stripped 6 bases from V and 0 bases from J, with 9 bases between. CDR3 sequence: CASRTLNSNQPQHF. The CDR3 nucleotides are TGTGCCAGCAGGACCCTTAATAGCAATCAGCCCCAGCATTTT.

The chain couples TRBV29-1 to TRBJ2-1, with 14 bases fitting TRBD2. Germline CDR1 and CDR2: SQVTM and ANQGSEA. The CDR3 extends over 13 amino acids. After removal of 6 bases from V and 5 bases from J, the junction contained 0 bases not matched to a gene. CDR3 in amino acids: CSVGLAGDNEQFF. CDR3 DNA: TGCAGCGTGGGACTAGCGGGGGACAATGAGCAGTTCTTC.

This clone was picked up one time. The V call is TRBV4-2, the J call TRBJ1-1; D is possibly TRBD1 (5 bases). Trimming cost V 0 bases and J 3 bases, with 11 bases left between them. The CDR3 sequence is 15 residues long. Germline assignment: CDR1 LGHNA and CDR2 YNFKEQ. The chain's CDR3 is CASSQDGRGDTEAFF. The CDR3 DNA reads as TGTGCCAGCAGCCAAGACGGACGGGGGGACACTGAAGCTTTCTTT.

V and J are TRBV5-1 and TRBJ2-7; the D is unclear. The germline V gene encodes CDR1 SGHRS and CDR2 YFSETQ. V lost 0 bases and J lost 3, with 10 bases in between. This CDR3 has 14 residues. CDR3 coding DNA: TGCGCCAGCAGCTTGGCCACGGCCGTCTACGAGCAGTACTTC. It yields the protein CASSLATAVYEQYF.